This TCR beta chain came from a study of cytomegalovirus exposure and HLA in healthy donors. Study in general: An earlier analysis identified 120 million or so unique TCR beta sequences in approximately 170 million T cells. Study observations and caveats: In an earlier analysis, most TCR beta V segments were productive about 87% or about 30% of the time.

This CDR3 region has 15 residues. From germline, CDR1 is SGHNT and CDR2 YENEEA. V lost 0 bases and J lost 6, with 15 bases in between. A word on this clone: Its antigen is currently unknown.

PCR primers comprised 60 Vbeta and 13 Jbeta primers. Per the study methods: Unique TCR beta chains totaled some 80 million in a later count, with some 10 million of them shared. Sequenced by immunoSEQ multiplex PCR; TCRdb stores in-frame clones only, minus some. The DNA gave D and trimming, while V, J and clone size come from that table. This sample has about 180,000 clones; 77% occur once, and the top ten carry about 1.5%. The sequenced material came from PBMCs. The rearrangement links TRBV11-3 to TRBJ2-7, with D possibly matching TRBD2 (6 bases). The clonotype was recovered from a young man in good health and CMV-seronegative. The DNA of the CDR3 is TGTGCCAGCAGCTTAGAGTCGCGGGAAGATCCCGAGCAGTACTTC. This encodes CASSLESREDPEQYF.